This TCR beta chain was identified during a study of T cells in Graves' hyperthyroidism and ophthalmopathy. TCR beta CDR3 regions were amplified from RNA transcripts. Carried out on the TCR CDR3, a first-round RT-PCR used the HTBI primer set. Using its own MiXCR run on the multiplex PCR reads, TCRdb lists one record per CDR3 protein. Here the sample spans hundreds of thousands of distinct CDR3 sequences, around 15% being singletons. This clonotype was seen at least ten times. Trimming took 6 bases from V and 2 from J, leaving 30 bases between them. The CDR3 contains 20 residues. Germline V CDR1 and CDR2: MDHEN, SYDVKM.

The chain couples TRBV28 to TRBJ2-3; weak D call: TRBD2 (6 bases). The receptor was derived from a woman aged 18-29 years with Graves' hyperthyroidism. The sample was blood. The CDR3, as DNA: TGTGCCAGCAGGGCCCGGGACTCAGTCGATGACGGGGGTTACACAGATACGCAGTATTTT. This translates into CASRARDSVDDGGYTDTQYF.